Listed below are T cell receptor beta chains from one sample, sequenced in a study of shared clonotypes between healthy human individuals. Produced via immunoSEQ multiplex PCR; TCRdb's table is partial and in-frame only. The table includes about 2.3 million clones, roughly 92% detected once. Sample: naive CD4+ T cells from PBMCs. Receptors were obtained from a man between 18 and 29 years old in good health. Some clones in this sample may be carry-over from other donors' samples. Each CDR3 is given with its conserved first and last residue. The D gene is left open where the match is weak. Clone size appears in some rows only: once, few, many, or a class for an expanded clone.

d_call: .
v_call: TRBV4-1
j_call: TRBJ2-1
clone_size: .
cdr3_nt: TGCGCCAGCAGCCAAGATCCGAGGGGGTCCTACAATGAGCAGTTCTTC
cdr3_aa: CASSQDPRGSYNEQFF

d_call: .
v_call: TRBV4-1
j_call: TRBJ1-5
clone_size: once
cdr3_nt: TGCGCCAGCAGCCAAGAAAGGGGGGGAGGGACCAGCAATCAGCCCCAGCATTTT
cdr3_aa: CASSQERGGGTSNQPQHF

d_call: .
v_call: TRBV27
j_call: TRBJ2-2
clone_size: .
cdr3_nt: TGTGCCAGCAGTAGAACATTAACCGGGGAGCTGTTTTTT
cdr3_aa: CASSRTLTGELFF

d_call: TRBD1
v_call: TRBV7-8
j_call: TRBJ1-1
clone_size: .
cdr3_nt: TGTGCCAGCAGCTCGGGACAGATTTTAGGAGCTTTCTTT
cdr3_aa: CASSSGQILGAFF

d_call: .
v_call: TRBV10-3
j_call: TRBJ1-2
clone_size: .
cdr3_nt: TGTGCCATCAGCCGGGACGGCCGAAACTATGGCTACACCTTC
cdr3_aa: CAISRDGRNYGYTF

d_call: .
v_call: TRBV2
j_call: TRBJ2-3
clone_size: .
cdr3_nt: TGTGCCAGCAGTTTATTCCCAGATACGCAGTATTTT
cdr3_aa: CASSLFPDTQYF

d_call: .
v_call: TRBV18
j_call: TRBJ2-7
clone_size: once
cdr3_nt: TGTGCCAGCTCGCGAGTAGCGGCAAGCTCCTACGAGCAGTACTTC
cdr3_aa: CASSRVAASSYEQYF

d_call: TRBD1
v_call: TRBV4-2
j_call: TRBJ1-1
clone_size: once
cdr3_nt: TGTGCCAGCAGCGGAACGACAGGGGGCACTGAAGCTTTCTTT
cdr3_aa: CASSGTTGGTEAFF

d_call: .
v_call: TRBV18
j_call: TRBJ1-2
clone_size: .
cdr3_nt: TGTGCCAGCTCACCACCGATCAGGGACTACACCTTC
cdr3_aa: CASSPPIRDYTF

d_call: .
v_call: TRBV25-1
j_call: TRBJ2-5
clone_size: .
cdr3_nt: TGTGCCAGCAGTGCGACAGGCCAATGGGTGCGAGAGACCCAGTACTTC
cdr3_aa: CASSATGQWVRETQYF

d_call: .
v_call: TRBV19
j_call: TRBJ2-1
clone_size: .
cdr3_nt: TGTGCCAGTAGTATTGCGCAGGGATTGAAGTTCTTC
cdr3_aa: CASSIAQGLKFF

d_call: .
v_call: TRBV2
j_call: TRBJ1-1
clone_size: .
cdr3_nt: TGTGCCAGCAGTGAAATCCCACCGAGAGGATTCTTT
cdr3_aa: CASSEIPPRGFF

d_call: .
v_call: TRBV6-1
j_call: TRBJ2-7
clone_size: once
cdr3_nt: TGTGCCAGCAACTCCAGGTCCCTCTCCGAGCAGTACTTC
cdr3_aa: CASNSRSLSEQYF

d_call: .
v_call: TRBV18
j_call: TRBJ2-1
clone_size: .
cdr3_nt: TGTGCCAGCTCACCTCTAGCGCGAGACGAGCAGTTCTTC
cdr3_aa: CASSPLARDEQFF

d_call: .
v_call: TRBV15
j_call: TRBJ2-1
clone_size: .
cdr3_nt: TGTGCCACCAGCAAGGGGCGGTTGGGGCCGTATACTTACAATGAGCAGTTCTTC
cdr3_aa: CATSKGRLGPYTYNEQFF

d_call: TRBD1
v_call: TRBV28
j_call: TRBJ2-7
clone_size: .
cdr3_nt: TGTGCCAGCAGTTCCCTGACAGGGATAAGGTACGAGCAGTACTTC
cdr3_aa: CASSSLTGIRYEQYF

d_call: TRBD1
v_call: TRBV28
j_call: TRBJ1-5
clone_size: .
cdr3_nt: TGTGCCAGCAGTTTACCCGGGACAGCCCAGCCCCAGCATTTT
cdr3_aa: CASSLPGTAQPQHF

d_call: .
v_call: TRBV5-1
j_call: TRBJ2-7
clone_size: once
cdr3_nt: TGCGCCAGCAGCTTGGAAGAGGTGACCTACGAGCAGTACTTC
cdr3_aa: CASSLEEVTYEQYF

d_call: .
v_call: TRBV2
j_call: TRBJ2-7
clone_size: .
cdr3_nt: TGTGCCAGCAGCGCCAGCTCCTACGAGCAGTACTTC
cdr3_aa: CASSASSYEQYF

d_call: TRBD1
v_call: TRBV12-5
j_call: TRBJ2-7
clone_size: .
cdr3_nt: TGTGCTAGTGGTTTGGTACTTGGGGACAGGGTCGAGCAGTACTTC
cdr3_aa: CASGLVLGDRVEQYF

d_call: .
v_call: TRBV28
j_call: TRBJ2-5
clone_size: once
cdr3_nt: TGTGCCAGCAGCGGGGTATGGGAGAGAGAGACCCAGTACTTC
cdr3_aa: CASSGVWERETQYF

d_call: .
v_call: TRBV30
j_call: TRBJ1-2
clone_size: .
cdr3_nt: TGTGCCTGGAGCACAGGGAAGCGTTATGGCTACACCTTC
cdr3_aa: CAWSTGKRYGYTF

d_call: TRBD2
v_call: TRBV4-2
j_call: TRBJ2-2
clone_size: .
cdr3_nt: TGTGCCAGCAGCCACTTAGCGGGAGGATTTGGCACCGGGGAGCTGTTTTTT
cdr3_aa: CASSHLAGGFGTGELFF

d_call: TRBD2
v_call: TRBV5-5
j_call: TRBJ2-3
clone_size: .
cdr3_nt: TGTGCCAGCAGCTTGGCCCCCCTAGCGGGAGCAGATACGCAGTATTTT
cdr3_aa: CASSLAPLAGADTQYF

d_call: .
v_call: TRBV18
j_call: TRBJ1-1
clone_size: .
cdr3_nt: TGTGCCAGCTCTCCCAGGACGGGGACTGAAGCTTTCTTT
cdr3_aa: CASSPRTGTEAFF

d_call: TRBD2
v_call: TRBV6-1
j_call: TRBJ2-3
clone_size: .
cdr3_nt: TGTGCCAGCAGCACTAGCGGGTACACAGATACGCAGTATTTT
cdr3_aa: CASSTSGYTDTQYF

d_call: TRBD1
v_call: TRBV10-1
j_call: TRBJ1-2
clone_size: .
cdr3_nt: TGCGCCAGCAGTGCCGGGACAGGGGGCTCTGGCTACACCTTC
cdr3_aa: CASSAGTGGSGYTF

d_call: .
v_call: TRBV7-2
j_call: TRBJ2-5
clone_size: .
cdr3_nt: TGTGCCAGCAGCCGAAACTTCCAAGAGACCCAGTACTTC
cdr3_aa: CASSRNFQETQYF

d_call: TRBD2
v_call: TRBV4-3
j_call: TRBJ2-1
clone_size: .
cdr3_nt: TGCGCCAGCAGCCAAGATGGGACTAGCGGTTTTTACAATGAGCAGTTCTTC
cdr3_aa: CASSQDGTSGFYNEQFF

d_call: TRBD2
v_call: TRBV6-5
j_call: TRBJ2-7
clone_size: .
cdr3_nt: TGTGCCAGCAGCTCGACTAGCGGGAGGGCAGGGGAGTACTTC
cdr3_aa: CASSSTSGRAGEYF

d_call: .
v_call: TRBV28
j_call: TRBJ1-6
clone_size: .
cdr3_nt: TGTGCCAGCAGTTGGCCACAGGGTTCACCCCTCCACTTT
cdr3_aa: CASSWPQGSPLHF

d_call: .
v_call: TRBV9
j_call: TRBJ2-1
clone_size: once
cdr3_nt: TGTGCCAGCAGCGTCAATTTTGGCGGGAAGGGGGAACAGGGTGAGCAGTTCTTC
cdr3_aa: CASSVNFGGKGEQGEQFF

d_call: .
v_call: TRBV5-1
j_call: TRBJ2-1
clone_size: .
cdr3_nt: TGCGCCAGCAGCTTGGAGGGACCTAACAATGAGCAGTTCTTC
cdr3_aa: CASSLEGPNNEQFF

d_call: TRBD1
v_call: TRBV7-9
j_call: TRBJ1-4
clone_size: .
cdr3_nt: TGTGCCAGCAGCTTAGGGACAGGGGCTGAAAAACTGTTTTTT
cdr3_aa: CASSLGTGAEKLFF

d_call: .
v_call: TRBV5-1
j_call: TRBJ1-1
clone_size: few
cdr3_nt: TGCGCCAGCAGCTTGGGTTCAGGGATATTGGAAACTGAAGCTTTCTTT
cdr3_aa: CASSLGSGILETEAFF

d_call: .
v_call: TRBV23-1
j_call: TRBJ2-5
clone_size: .
cdr3_nt: TGCGCCAGCAGTCAATCCGGGTGGGGGCAGGGGTTCGGAGAGACCCAGTACTTC
cdr3_aa: CASSQSGWGQGFGETQYF

d_call: TRBD2
v_call: TRBV4-1
j_call: TRBJ2-3
clone_size: once
cdr3_nt: TGCGCCAGCAGCCAAGGAGGACTAGCGGGAGAATTAGATACGCAGTATTTT
cdr3_aa: CASSQGGLAGELDTQYF

d_call: TRBD1
v_call: TRBV9
j_call: TRBJ1-2
clone_size: .
cdr3_nt: TGTGCCAGCAGCGTAGGACAGGGTAGGGGCTATGGCTACACCTTC
cdr3_aa: CASSVGQGRGYGYTF

d_call: .
v_call: TRBV19
j_call: TRBJ2-7
clone_size: .
cdr3_nt: TGTGCCAGTATCGGGGGCACCGGAGACCACGAGCAGTACTTC
cdr3_aa: CASIGGTGDHEQYF

d_call: TRBD1
v_call: TRBV5-1
j_call: TRBJ2-3
clone_size: .
cdr3_nt: TGCGCCAGCAGCTTCACAGGGGGCACAGATACGCAGTATTTT
cdr3_aa: CASSFTGGTDTQYF

d_call: TRBD2
v_call: TRBV4-3
j_call: TRBJ2-5
clone_size: .
cdr3_nt: TGCGCCAGCAGCCAAGGGCGGGGGGGCTTCCAAGAGACCCAGTACTTC
cdr3_aa: CASSQGRGGFQETQYF

d_call: .
v_call: TRBV19
j_call: TRBJ2-1
clone_size: .
cdr3_nt: TGTGCCAGTAGTGCCTTCTACAATGAGCAGTTCTTC
cdr3_aa: CASSAFYNEQFF

d_call: .
v_call: TRBV5-1
j_call: TRBJ2-1
clone_size: .
cdr3_nt: TGCGCCAGCAGCTCCCGCTCCTACAATGAGCAGTTCTTC
cdr3_aa: CASSSRSYNEQFF

d_call: .
v_call: TRBV5-1
j_call: TRBJ2-1
clone_size: .
cdr3_nt: TGCGCCAGCAGCAGGGGAGAGGGCTACAATGAGCAGTTCTTC
cdr3_aa: CASSRGEGYNEQFF

d_call: .
v_call: TRBV15
j_call: TRBJ1-1
clone_size: once
cdr3_nt: TGTGCCACCAGCAGCCGGAAGTGGGGGGTAACTGAAGCTTTCTTT
cdr3_aa: CATSSRKWGVTEAFF

d_call: .
v_call: TRBV11-3
j_call: TRBJ2-1
clone_size: .
cdr3_nt: TGTGCCAGCAGCTTAGGCTCCGGGAATGAGCAGTTCTTC
cdr3_aa: CASSLGSGNEQFF

d_call: .
v_call: TRBV6-1
j_call: TRBJ1-3
clone_size: .
cdr3_nt: TGTGCCAGCAAGACGGCTACCTCTGGAAACACCATATATTTT
cdr3_aa: CASKTATSGNTIYF

d_call: TRBD1
v_call: TRBV9
j_call: TRBJ2-3
clone_size: .
cdr3_nt: TGTGCCAGCAGCGTGTCTACCAGTCAGGGGGCGCAAGATACGCAGTATTTT
cdr3_aa: CASSVSTSQGAQDTQYF

d_call: .
v_call: TRBV18
j_call: TRBJ1-2
clone_size: few
cdr3_nt: TGTGCCAGCTCACCAATTGAGGGCTCTGGTGGCTACACCTTC
cdr3_aa: CASSPIEGSGGYTF

d_call: TRBD2
v_call: TRBV18
j_call: TRBJ2-2
clone_size: .
cdr3_nt: TGTGCCAGCTCACCACGGGGACTAGTGAACACCGGGGAGCTGTTTTTT
cdr3_aa: CASSPRGLVNTGELFF

d_call: .
v_call: TRBV29-1
j_call: TRBJ1-4
clone_size: .
cdr3_nt: TGCAGTGCATATAACTGGCGCGACGGAAAACTGTTTTTT
cdr3_aa: CSAYNWRDGKLFF

d_call: TRBD1
v_call: TRBV19
j_call: TRBJ2-7
clone_size: .
cdr3_nt: TGTGCCAGTAGTACGGACAGGGGCTGGGAGCAGTACTTC
cdr3_aa: CASSTDRGWEQYF

d_call: .
v_call: TRBV5-6
j_call: TRBJ1-5
clone_size: .
cdr3_nt: TGTGCCAGCAACTACAAAGGGATCAATCAGCCCCAGCATTTT
cdr3_aa: CASNYKGINQPQHF

d_call: TRBD1
v_call: TRBV5-5
j_call: TRBJ1-4
clone_size: .
cdr3_nt: TGTGCCAGCAGCTTTAACAGGGGAACTAATGAAAAACTGTTTTTT
cdr3_aa: CASSFNRGTNEKLFF

d_call: TRBD2
v_call: TRBV9
j_call: TRBJ2-1
clone_size: .
cdr3_nt: TGTGCCAGCAGTATAGCGGGAGGGGAATACAATGAGCAGTTCTTC
cdr3_aa: CASSIAGGEYNEQFF

d_call: .
v_call: TRBV19
j_call: TRBJ1-5
clone_size: .
cdr3_nt: TGTGCCAGTAGTATGGGGCCCGGCGATCAGCCCCAGCATTTT
cdr3_aa: CASSMGPGDQPQHF

d_call: .
v_call: TRBV28
j_call: TRBJ1-1
clone_size: .
cdr3_nt: TGTGCCAGCAGCGGAAGCAGGGGCATGAACACTGAAGCTTTCTTT
cdr3_aa: CASSGSRGMNTEAFF

d_call: .
v_call: TRBV7-9
j_call: TRBJ2-5
clone_size: .
cdr3_nt: TGTGCCAGCACCGATCTGGAGACCCAGTACTTC
cdr3_aa: CASTDLETQYF

d_call: TRBD1
v_call: TRBV30
j_call: TRBJ1-2
clone_size: .
cdr3_nt: TGTGCCTGGAGATTTGACAGGGACAGGGGAAGGGGCTACACCTTC
cdr3_aa: CAWRFDRDRGRGYTF

d_call: .
v_call: TRBV11-3
j_call: TRBJ2-7
clone_size: .
cdr3_nt: TGTGCCAGCAGCTTAGCCCCCGACTACGAGCAGTACTTC
cdr3_aa: CASSLAPDYEQYF